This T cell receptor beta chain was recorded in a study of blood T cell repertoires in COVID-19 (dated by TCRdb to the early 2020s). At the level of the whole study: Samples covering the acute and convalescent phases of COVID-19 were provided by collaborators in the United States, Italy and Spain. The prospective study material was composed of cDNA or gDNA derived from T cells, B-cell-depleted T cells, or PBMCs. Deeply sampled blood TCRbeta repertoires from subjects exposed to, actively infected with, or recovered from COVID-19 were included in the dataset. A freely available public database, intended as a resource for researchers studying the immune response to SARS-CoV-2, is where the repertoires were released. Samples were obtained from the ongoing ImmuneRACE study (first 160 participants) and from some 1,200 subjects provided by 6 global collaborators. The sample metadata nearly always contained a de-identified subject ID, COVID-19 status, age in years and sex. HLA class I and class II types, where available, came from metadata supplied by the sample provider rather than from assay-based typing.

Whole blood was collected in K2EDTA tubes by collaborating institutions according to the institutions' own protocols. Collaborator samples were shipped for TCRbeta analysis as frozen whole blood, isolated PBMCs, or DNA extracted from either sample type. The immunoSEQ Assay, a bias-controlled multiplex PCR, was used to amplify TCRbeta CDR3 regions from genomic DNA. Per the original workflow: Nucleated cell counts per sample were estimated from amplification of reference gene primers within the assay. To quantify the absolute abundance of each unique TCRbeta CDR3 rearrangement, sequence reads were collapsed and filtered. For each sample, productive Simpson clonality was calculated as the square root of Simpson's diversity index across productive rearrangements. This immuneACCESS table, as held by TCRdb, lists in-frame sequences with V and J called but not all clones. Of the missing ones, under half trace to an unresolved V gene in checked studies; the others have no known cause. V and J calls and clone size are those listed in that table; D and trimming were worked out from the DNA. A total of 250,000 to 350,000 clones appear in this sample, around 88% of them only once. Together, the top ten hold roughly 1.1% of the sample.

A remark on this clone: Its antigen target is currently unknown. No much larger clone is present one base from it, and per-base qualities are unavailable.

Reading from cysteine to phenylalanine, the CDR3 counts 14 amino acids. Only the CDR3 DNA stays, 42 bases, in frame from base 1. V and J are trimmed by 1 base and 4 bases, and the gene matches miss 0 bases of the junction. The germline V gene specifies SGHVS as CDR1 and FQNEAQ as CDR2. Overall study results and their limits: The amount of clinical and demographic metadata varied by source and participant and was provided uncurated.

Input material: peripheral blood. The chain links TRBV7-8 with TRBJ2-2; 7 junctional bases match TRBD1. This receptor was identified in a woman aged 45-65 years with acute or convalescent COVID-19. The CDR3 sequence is CASSLDRGTGELFF. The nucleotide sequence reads TGTGCCAGCAGCTTAGACAGGGGCACCGGGGAGCTGTTTTTT.